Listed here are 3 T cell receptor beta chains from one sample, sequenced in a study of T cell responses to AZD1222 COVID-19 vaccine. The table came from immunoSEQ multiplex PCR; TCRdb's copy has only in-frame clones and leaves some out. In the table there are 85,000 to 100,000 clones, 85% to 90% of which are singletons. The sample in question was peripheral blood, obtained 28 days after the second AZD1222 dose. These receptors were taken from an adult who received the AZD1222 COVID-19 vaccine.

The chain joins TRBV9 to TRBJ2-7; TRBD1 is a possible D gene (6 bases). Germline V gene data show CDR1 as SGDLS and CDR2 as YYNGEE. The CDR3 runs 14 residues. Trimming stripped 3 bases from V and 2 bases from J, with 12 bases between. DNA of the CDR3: TGTGCCAGCAGCGCCTGGGACATCGCCTACGAGCAGTACTTC. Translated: CASSAWDIAYEQYF.

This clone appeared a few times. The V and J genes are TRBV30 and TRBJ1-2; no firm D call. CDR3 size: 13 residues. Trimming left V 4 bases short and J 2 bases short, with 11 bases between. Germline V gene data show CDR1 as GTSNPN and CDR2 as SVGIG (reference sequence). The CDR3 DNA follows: TGTGCCTGGAATACGGAAAGGAACTATGGCTACACCTTC. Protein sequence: CAWNTERNYGYTF.

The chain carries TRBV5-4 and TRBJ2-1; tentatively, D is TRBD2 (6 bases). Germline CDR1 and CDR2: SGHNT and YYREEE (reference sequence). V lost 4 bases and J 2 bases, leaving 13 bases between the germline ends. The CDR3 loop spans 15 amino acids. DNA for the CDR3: TGTGCCAGCAGCCGGGCCGGGGGAACCTACAATGAGCAGTTCTTC. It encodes CASSRAGGTYNEQFF.